A single T cell receptor (beta chain) is shown here with its context. Its antigen is undetermined. Other DNA sequences in this sample translate to the same CDR3. At collection, donors were nominally healthy, but unrecorded immune exposures were probable. The CDR3 consists of 15 residues. Germline loops: CDR1 MDHEN, CDR2 SYDVKM. The V end was cut by 4 bases, the J end by 5 bases, with 18 bases between. It was with 60 Vbeta and 13 Jbeta primers that the PCR ran. Some clones are missing from TCRdb's copy, which holds only in-frame ones; the method was immunoSEQ multiplex PCR. The sample contains about 140,000 clones, approximately 87% of which appear only once. This entry comes from a study of cytomegalovirus exposure and HLA in healthy donors. Overall study findings and caveats: Previously analyzed data showed that most TCR beta V segments were productive at a frequency of about 90% or about 30%. Later on, an analysis showed TCR association rates differing by HLA locus, with DRB1 the most and HLA-C the fewest.

What was sequenced was PBMCs. The chain is built from TRBV28 and TRBJ2-7; a possible D gene is TRBD1 (5 bases). The TCR was taken from a woman aged 30 to 39 in good health and CMV-seronegative. As DNA, the CDR3 is TGTGCCAGCAGTTCAGGTGGGCAGGGTGTCCACGAGCAGTACTTC. It specifies CASSSGGQGVHEQYF.